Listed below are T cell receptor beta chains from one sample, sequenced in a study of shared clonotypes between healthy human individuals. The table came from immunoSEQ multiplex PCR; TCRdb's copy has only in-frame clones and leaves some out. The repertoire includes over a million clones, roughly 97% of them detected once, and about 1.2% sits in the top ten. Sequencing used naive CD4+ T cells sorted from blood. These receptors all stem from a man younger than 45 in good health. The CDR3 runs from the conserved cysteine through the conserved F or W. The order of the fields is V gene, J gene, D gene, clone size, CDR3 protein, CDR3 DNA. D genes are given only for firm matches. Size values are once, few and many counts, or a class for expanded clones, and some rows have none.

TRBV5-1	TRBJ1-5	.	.	CASSLTGLDQPQHF	TGCGCCAGCAGCTTAACAGGGTTGGACCAGCCCCAGCATTTT
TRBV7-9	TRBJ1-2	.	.	CASSLSPRTGYTF	TGTGCCAGCAGCTTAAGTCCAAGAACGGGCTACACCTTC
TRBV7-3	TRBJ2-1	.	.	CASSPPGSSYNEQFF	TGTGCCAGCAGCCCTCCTGGCAGCTCCTACAATGAGCAGTTCTTC
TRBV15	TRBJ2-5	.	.	CATSRDPTSGSIETQYF	TGTGCCACCAGCAGAGATCCTACAAGCGGGTCGATAGAGACCCAGTACTTC
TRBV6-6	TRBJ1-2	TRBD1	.	CASSYPSQGAHYGYTF	TGTGCCAGCAGTTACCCGTCACAGGGGGCCCACTATGGCTACACCTTC
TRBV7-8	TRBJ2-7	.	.	CASSLGRWAPSSYEQYF	TGTGCCAGCAGCTTAGGAAGGTGGGCCCCGAGCTCCTACGAGCAGTACTTC
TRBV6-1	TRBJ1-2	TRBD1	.	CASSADRQFGYTF	TGTGCCAGCAGCGCGGACAGGCAGTTCGGCTACACCTTC
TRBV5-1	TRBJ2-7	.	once	CASSEFDAGEQYF	TGCGCCAGCAGCGAGTTCGATGCTGGGGAGCAGTACTTC
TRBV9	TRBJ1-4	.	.	CASSVVDGNEKLFF	TGTGCCAGCAGCGTGGTGGATGGTAATGAAAAACTGTTTTTT
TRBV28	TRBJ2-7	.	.	CASSLSHYEQYF	TGTGCCAGCAGTTTGAGTCACTACGAGCAGTACTTC
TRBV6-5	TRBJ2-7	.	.	CASSYRTTREQYF	TGTGCCAGCAGTTACCGGACAACTCGCGAGCAGTACTTC
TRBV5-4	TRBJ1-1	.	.	CASSLRGVGTEAFF	TGTGCCAGCAGCCTCCGGGGAGTGGGCACTGAAGCTTTCTTT
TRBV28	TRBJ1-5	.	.	CASNSWGQPQHF	TGTGCCAGCAACAGCTGGGGTCAGCCCCAGCATTTT
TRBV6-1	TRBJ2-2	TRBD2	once	CASSERSGRNTGELFF	TGTGCCAGCAGTGAAAGAAGCGGGAGGAACACCGGGGAGCTGTTTTTT
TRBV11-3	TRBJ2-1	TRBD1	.	CASSPRQGGYNEQFF	TGTGCCAGCAGCCCCAGACAGGGGGGCTACAATGAGCAGTTCTTC
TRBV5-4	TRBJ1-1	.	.	CASTARGNTEAFF	TGTGCCAGCACAGCCAGGGGGAACACTGAAGCTTTCTTT
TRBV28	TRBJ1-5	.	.	CASSFAGPNQPQHF	TGTGCCAGCAGTTTCGCAGGGCCGAATCAGCCCCAGCATTTT
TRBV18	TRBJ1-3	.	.	CASSPQGSGNTIYF	TGTGCCAGCTCACCACAAGGCTCTGGAAACACCATATATTTT
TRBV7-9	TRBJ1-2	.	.	CASSLSTWDRNYGYTF	TGTGCCAGCAGCTTATCCACATGGGACCGAAACTATGGCTACACCTTC
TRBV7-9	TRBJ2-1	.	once	CASSLSRDKQFF	TGTGCCAGCAGCTTATCAAGAGACAAGCAGTTCTTC
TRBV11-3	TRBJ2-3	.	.	CASSLDTRGADTQYF	TGTGCCAGCAGCTTAGATACGCGGGGCGCAGATACGCAGTATTTT
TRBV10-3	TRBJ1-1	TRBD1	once	CAISPTRDRVTEAFF	TGTGCCATCAGCCCCACCCGGGACAGGGTTACTGAAGCTTTCTTT
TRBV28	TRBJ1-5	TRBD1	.	CASRTGGQPQHF	TGTGCCAGCAGGACAGGGGGTCAGCCCCAGCATTTT
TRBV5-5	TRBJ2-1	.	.	CASSFRDSRDNEQFF	TGTGCCAGCAGCTTCCGGGACTCACGGGACAATGAGCAGTTCTTC
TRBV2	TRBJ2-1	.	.	CARRDPGGEQFF	TGTGCCAGAAGGGACCCCGGGGGTGAGCAGTTCTTC
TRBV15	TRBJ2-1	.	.	CATSRDPVGRGNEQFF	TGTGCCACCAGCAGAGATCCGGTGGGCAGGGGTAATGAGCAGTTCTTC
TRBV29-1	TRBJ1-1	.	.	CSVAHRGGTEAFF	TGCAGCGTTGCACACCGGGGTGGAACTGAAGCTTTCTTT
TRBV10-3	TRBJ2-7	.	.	CAISELGPSSYEQYF	TGTGCCATCAGTGAGTTGGGACCTAGCTCCTACGAGCAGTACTTC
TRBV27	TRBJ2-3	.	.	CASSSPRGSIDTQYF	TGTGCCAGCAGTTCCCCGAGGGGGAGTATAGATACGCAGTATTTT
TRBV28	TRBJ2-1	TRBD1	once	CATALDRVRNEQFF	TGTGCCACCGCCTTGGACAGGGTTCGCAATGAGCAGTTCTTC
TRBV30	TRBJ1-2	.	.	CAWDPGHLKFGYTF	TGTGCCTGGGACCCGGGACACCTCAAATTTGGCTACACCTTC
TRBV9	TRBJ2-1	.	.	CASSALAGGERQFF	TGTGCCAGCAGCGCCCTTGCAGGGGGGGAGCGGCAGTTCTTC
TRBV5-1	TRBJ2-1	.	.	CASSSTLWDEQFF	TGCGCCAGCAGCTCAACTTTATGGGATGAGCAGTTCTTC
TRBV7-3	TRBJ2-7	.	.	CASSLTSRYEQYF	TGTGCCAGCAGCTTAACGTCACGGTACGAGCAGTACTTC
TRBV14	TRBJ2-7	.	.	CASSRDGYEQYF	TGTGCCAGCAGTAGGGACGGCTACGAGCAGTACTTC
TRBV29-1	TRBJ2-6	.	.	CSVETDLGSGANVLTF	TGCAGCGTTGAAACAGACCTAGGAAGTGGGGCCAACGTCCTGACTTTC
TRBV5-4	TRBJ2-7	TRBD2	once	CASSWTSGMGEQYF	TGTGCCAGCAGCTGGACTAGCGGGATGGGTGAGCAGTACTTC
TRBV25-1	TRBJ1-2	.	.	CASLGRVWSYGYTF	TGTGCCAGCCTCGGCCGGGTTTGGAGCTATGGCTACACCTTC
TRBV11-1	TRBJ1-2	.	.	CASSRRGEGLGGYTF	TGTGCCAGCAGCCGCAGGGGAGAAGGGCTTGGTGGCTACACCTTC
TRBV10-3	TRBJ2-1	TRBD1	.	CAISESGQGGAYNEQFF	TGTGCCATCAGTGAGTCTGGGCAAGGGGGCGCTTACAATGAGCAGTTCTTC
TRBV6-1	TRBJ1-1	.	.	CASSPYRRGNTEAFF	TGTGCCAGCAGTCCCTATCGACGGGGAAACACTGAAGCTTTCTTT
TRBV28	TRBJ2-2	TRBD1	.	CASSLIRGPNTGELFF	TGTGCCAGCAGTTTAATTAGGGGGCCAAACACCGGGGAGCTGTTTTTT
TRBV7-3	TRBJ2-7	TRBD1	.	CASSSDRGRYYEQYF	TGTGCCAGCAGCTCGGACAGGGGGCGATACTACGAGCAGTACTTC
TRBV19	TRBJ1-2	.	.	CASSIVAQPRGNYGYTF	TGTGCCAGTAGTATAGTGGCACAGCCTAGGGGAAACTATGGCTACACCTTC
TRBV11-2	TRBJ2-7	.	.	CASSLALGSYEQYF	TGTGCCAGCAGCTTAGCCCTTGGATCCTACGAGCAGTACTTC
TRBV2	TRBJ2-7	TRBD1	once	CAGTGGSEQYF	TGTGCCGGGACAGGGGGCAGCGAGCAGTACTTC
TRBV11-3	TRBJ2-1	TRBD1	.	CASSLGQGTYNEQFF	TGTGCCAGCAGCTTAGGACAGGGTACCTACAATGAGCAGTTCTTC
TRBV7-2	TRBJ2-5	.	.	CASSFLDGFLRLYF	TGTGCCAGCAGCTTTCTAGACGGATTTCTACGGCTGTACTTC
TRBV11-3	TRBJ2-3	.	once	CASGSTDTQYF	TGTGCCAGCGGCAGCACAGATACGCAGTATTTT
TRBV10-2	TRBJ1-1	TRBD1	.	CASGPTGKNTEAFF	TGCGCCAGCGGTCCGACAGGGAAGAACACTGAAGCTTTCTTT
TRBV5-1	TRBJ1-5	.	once	CASSLGQSNQPQHF	TGCGCCAGCAGCTTGGGGCAGTCCAATCAGCCCCAGCATTTT